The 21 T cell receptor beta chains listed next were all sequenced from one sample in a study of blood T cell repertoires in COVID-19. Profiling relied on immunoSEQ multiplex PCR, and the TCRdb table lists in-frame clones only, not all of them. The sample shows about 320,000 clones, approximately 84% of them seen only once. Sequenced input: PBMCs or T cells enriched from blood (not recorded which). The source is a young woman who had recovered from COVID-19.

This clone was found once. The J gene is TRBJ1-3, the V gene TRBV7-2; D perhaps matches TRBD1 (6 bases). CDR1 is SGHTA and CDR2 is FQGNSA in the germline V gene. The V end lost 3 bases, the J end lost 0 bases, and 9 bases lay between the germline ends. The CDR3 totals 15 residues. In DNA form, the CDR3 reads TGTGCCAGCAGCTTGGGGGCCGGCTCTGGAAACACCATATATTTT. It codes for CASSLGAGSGNTIYF.

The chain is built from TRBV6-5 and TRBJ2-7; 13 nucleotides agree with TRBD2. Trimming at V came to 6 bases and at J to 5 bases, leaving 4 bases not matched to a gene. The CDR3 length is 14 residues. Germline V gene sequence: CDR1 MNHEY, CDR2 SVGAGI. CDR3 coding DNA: TGTGCCAGCAGATTGGGGACTAGCGGGAACGAGCAGTACTTC. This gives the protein CASRLGTSGNEQYF.

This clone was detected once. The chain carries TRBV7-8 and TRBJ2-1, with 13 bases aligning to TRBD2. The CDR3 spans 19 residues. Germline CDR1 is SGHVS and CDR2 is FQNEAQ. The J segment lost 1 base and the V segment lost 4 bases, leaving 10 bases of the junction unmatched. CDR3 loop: CASSWGLAGSEGSYNEQFF. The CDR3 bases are TGTGCCAGCAGCTGGGGACTAGCGGGGTCAGAGGGGTCCTACAATGAGCAGTTCTTC.

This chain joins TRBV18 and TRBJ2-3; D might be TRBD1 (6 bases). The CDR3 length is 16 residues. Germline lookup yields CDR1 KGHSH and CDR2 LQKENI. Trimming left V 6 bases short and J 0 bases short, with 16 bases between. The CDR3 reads CASSLRDTASTDTQYF. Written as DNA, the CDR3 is TGTGCCAGCTCGCTCCGGGACACCGCTAGCACAGATACGCAGTATTTT.

The CDR3 region has the DNA TGCGCCAGCAGCCAAGGGCGGGGGAGTGGCTACAATGAGCAGTTCTTC. Its translation is CASSQGRGSGYNEQFF. The chain recombines TRBV4-1 with TRBJ2-1; 7 bases match TRBD2. The CDR3 is 16 residues long. The germline CDR1 and CDR2 sequences are MGHRA and YSYEKL. The J segment lost 3 bases and the V segment lost 1 base, leaving 6 bases of the junction unmatched.

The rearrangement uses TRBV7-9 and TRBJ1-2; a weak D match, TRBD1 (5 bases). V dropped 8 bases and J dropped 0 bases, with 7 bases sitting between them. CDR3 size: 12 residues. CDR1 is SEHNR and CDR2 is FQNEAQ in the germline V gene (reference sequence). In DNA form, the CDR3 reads TGTGCCAGCGCAGGGTCTAACTATGGCTACACCTTC. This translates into CASAGSNYGYTF.

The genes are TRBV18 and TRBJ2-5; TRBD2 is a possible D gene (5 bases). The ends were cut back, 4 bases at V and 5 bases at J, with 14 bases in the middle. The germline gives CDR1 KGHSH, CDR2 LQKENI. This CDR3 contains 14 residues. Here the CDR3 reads CASSLQAGLETQYF. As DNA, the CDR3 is TGTGCCAGCTCACTCCAGGCAGGACTGGAGACCCAGTACTTC.

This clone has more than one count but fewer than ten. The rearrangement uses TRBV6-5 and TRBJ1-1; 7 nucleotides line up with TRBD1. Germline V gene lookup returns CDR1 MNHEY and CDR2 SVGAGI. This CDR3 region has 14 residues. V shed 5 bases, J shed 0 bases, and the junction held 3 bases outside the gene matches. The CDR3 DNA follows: TGTGCCAGCAGTCTACAGGGGATGAACACTGAAGCTTTCTTT. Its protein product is CASSLQGMNTEAFF.

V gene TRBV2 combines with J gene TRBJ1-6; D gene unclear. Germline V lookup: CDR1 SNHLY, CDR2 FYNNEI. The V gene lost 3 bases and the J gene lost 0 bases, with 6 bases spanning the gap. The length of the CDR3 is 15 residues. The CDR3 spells CASSDEGSYNSPLHF. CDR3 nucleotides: TGTGCCAGCAGTGACGAGGGCTCCTATAATTCACCCCTCCACTTT. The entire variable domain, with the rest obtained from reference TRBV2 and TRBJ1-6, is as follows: EPEVTQTPSHQVTQMGQEVILRCVPISNHLYFYWYRQILGQKVEFLVSFYNNEISEKSEIFDDQFSVERPDGSNFTLKIRSTKLEDSAMYFCASSDEGSYNSPLHFGNGTRLTVT.

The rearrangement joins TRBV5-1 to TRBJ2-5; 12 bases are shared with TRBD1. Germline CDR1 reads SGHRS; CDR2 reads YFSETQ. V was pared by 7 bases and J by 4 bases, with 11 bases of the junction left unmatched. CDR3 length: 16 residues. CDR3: CASGKGQGADSETQYF. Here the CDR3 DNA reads TGCGCCAGCGGAAAGGGACAGGGGGCTGATTCAGAGACCCAGTACTTC.

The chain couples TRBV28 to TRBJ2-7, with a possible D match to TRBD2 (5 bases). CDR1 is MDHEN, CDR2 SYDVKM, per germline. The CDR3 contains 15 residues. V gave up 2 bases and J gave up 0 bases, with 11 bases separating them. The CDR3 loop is CASSLPRGSSYEQYF. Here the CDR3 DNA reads TGTGCCAGCAGTTTACCCCGTGGGAGCTCCTACGAGCAGTACTTC.

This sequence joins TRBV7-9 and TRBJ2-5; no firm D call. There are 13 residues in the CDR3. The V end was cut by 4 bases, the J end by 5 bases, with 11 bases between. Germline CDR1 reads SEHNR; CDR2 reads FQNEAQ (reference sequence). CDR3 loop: CASSYLTRETQYF. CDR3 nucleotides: TGTGCCAGCAGCTACCTAACCCGGGAGACCCAGTACTTC.

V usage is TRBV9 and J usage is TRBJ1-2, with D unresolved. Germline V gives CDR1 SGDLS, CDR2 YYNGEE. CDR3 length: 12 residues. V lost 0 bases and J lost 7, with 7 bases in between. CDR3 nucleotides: TGTGCCAGCAGCGTAGGGGGAGGTGGCTACACCTTC. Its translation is CASSVGGGGYTF.

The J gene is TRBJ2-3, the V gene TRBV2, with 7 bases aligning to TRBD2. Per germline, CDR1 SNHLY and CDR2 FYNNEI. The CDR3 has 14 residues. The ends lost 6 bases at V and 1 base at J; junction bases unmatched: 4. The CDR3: CASRLSGGTDTQYF. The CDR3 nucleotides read TGTGCCAGCAGATTAAGCGGGGGCACAGATACGCAGTATTTT. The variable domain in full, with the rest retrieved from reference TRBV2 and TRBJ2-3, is EPEVTQTPSHQVTQMGQEVILRCVPISNHLYFYWYRQILGQKVEFLVSFYNNEISEKSEIFDDQFSVERPDGSNFTLKIRSTKLEDSAMYFCASRLSGGTDTQYFGPGTRLTVL.

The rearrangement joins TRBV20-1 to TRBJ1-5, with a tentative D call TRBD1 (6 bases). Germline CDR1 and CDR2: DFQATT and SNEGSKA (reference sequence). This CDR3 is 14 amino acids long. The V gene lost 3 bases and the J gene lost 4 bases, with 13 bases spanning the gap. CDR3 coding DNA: TGCAGTGCTAGTGGTCAGGGGCGTAATCAGCCCCAGCATTTT. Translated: CSASGQGRNQPQHF.

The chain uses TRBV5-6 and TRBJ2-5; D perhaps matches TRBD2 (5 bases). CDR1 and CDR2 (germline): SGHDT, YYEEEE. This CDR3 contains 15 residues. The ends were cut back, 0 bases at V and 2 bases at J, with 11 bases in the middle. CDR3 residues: CASSLARVAQETQYF. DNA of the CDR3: TGTGCCAGCAGCTTGGCCCGAGTAGCGCAAGAGACCCAGTACTTC.

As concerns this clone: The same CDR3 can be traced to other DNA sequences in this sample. The CDR3 coding sequence is TGTGCCTGGAGATTGGGGGGGGCGAACACTGAAGCTTTCTTT. Amino acids: CAWRLGGANTEAFF. The rearrangement links TRBV30 to TRBJ1-1, with D perhaps TRBD1 (6 bases). V was cut by 3 bases and J by 1 base, with 12 bases left in between. The germline gives CDR1 GTSNPN, CDR2 SVGIG (reference sequence). The CDR3 consists of 14 residues.

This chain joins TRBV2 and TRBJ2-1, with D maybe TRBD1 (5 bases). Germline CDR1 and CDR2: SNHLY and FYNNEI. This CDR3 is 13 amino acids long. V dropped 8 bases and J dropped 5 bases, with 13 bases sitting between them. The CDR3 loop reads CASRWTQDNEQFF. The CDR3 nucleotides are TGTGCCAGCCGTTGGACACAGGACAATGAGCAGTTCTTC.

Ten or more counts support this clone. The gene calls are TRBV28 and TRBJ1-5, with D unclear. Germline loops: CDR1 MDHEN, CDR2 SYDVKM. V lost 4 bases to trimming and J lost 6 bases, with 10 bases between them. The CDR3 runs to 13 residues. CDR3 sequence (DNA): TGTGCCAGCAGTTCGGGGTTTAGTCAGCCCCAGCATTTT. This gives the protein CASSSGFSQPQHF.

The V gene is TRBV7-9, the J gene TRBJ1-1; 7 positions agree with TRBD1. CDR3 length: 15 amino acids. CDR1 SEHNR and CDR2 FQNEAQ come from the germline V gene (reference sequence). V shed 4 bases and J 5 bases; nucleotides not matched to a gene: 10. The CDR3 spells CASSWEPFRGTEAFF. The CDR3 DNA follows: TGTGCCAGCAGCTGGGAGCCTTTCAGGGGGACTGAAGCTTTCTTT.

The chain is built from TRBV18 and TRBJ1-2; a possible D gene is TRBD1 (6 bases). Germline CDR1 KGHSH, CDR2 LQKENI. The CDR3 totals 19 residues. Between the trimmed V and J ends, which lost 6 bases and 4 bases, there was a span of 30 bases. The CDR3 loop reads CASSPTTLSGAAYVYGYTF. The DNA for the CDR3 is TGTGCCAGCTCCCCCACCACGTTATCAGGGGCCGCTTATGTCTATGGCTACACCTTC.